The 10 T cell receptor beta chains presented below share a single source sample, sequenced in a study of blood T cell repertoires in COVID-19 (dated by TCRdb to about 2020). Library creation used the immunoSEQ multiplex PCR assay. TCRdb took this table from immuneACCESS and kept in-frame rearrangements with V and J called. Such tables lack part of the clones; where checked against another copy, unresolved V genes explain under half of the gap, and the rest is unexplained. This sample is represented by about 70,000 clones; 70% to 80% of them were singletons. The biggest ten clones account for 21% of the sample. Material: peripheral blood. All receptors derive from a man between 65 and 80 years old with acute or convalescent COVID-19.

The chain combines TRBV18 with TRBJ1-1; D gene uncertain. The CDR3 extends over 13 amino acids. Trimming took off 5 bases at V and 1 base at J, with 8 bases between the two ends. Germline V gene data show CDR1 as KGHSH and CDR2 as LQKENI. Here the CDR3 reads CASSYGENTEAFF. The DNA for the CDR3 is TGTGCCAGCTCATACGGGGAGAACACTGAAGCTTTCTTT.

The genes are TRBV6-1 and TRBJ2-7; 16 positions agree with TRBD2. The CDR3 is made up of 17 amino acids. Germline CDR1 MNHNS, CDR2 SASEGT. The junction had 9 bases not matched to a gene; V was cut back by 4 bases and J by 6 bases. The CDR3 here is CASSAGLAGGAPSEQYF. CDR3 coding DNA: TGTGCCAGCAGTGCGGGACTAGCGGGAGGGGCCCCCAGCGAGCAGTACTTC.

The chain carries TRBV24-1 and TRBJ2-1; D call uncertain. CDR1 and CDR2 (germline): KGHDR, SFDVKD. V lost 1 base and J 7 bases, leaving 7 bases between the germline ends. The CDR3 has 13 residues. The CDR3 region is CATSDFYRNEQFF. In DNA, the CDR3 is TGTGCCACCAGTGATTTTTACAGAAATGAGCAGTTCTTC.

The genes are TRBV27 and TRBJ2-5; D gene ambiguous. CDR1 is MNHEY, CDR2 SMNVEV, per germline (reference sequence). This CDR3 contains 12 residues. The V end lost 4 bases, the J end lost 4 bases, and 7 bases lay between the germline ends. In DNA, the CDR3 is TGTGCCAGCAGTTCCACTCCAGAGACCCAGTACTTC. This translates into CASSSTPETQYF.

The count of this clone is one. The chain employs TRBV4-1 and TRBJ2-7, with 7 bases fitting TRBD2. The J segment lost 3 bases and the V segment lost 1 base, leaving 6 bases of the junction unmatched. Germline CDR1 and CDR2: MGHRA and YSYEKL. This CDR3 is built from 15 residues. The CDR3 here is CASSQGVASGYEQYF. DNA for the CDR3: TGCGCCAGCAGCCAAGGGGTGGCTAGCGGCTACGAGCAGTACTTC.

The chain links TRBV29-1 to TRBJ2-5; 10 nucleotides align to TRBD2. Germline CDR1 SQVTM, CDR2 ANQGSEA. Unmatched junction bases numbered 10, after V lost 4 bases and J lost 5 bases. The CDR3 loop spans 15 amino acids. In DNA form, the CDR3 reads TGCAGCGTTGGACGGACTAGCGGCAGACTGGAGACCCAGTACTTC. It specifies CSVGRTSGRLETQYF.

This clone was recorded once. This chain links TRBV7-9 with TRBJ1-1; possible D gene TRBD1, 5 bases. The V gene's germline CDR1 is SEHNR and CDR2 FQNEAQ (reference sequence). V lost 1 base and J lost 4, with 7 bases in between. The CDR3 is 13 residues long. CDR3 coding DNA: TGTGCCAGCAGCTTAGGACAGTTCACTGAAGCTTTCTTT. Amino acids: CASSLGQFTEAFF.

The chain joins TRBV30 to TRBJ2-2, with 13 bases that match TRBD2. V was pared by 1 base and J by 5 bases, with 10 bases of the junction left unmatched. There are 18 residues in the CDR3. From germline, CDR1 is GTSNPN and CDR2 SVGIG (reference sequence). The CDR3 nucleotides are TGTGCCTGGAGTGGAAGGAAAACTAGCGGGAGGGGGACCGGGGAGCTGTTTTTT. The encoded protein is CAWSGRKTSGRGTGELFF.

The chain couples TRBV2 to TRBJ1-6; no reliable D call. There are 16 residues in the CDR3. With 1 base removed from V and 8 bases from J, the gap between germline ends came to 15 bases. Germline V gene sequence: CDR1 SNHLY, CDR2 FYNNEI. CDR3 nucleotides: TGTGCCAGCAGTGAAGGGTTGAGCAGACATGATTCACCCCTCCACTTT. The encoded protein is CASSEGLSRHDSPLHF. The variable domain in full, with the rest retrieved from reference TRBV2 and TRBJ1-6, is EPEVTQTPSHQVTQMGQEVILRCVPISNHLYFYWYRQILGQKVEFLVSFYNNEISEKSEIFDDQFSVERPDGSNFTLKIRSTKLEDSAMYFCASSEGLSRHDSPLHFGNGTRLTVT.

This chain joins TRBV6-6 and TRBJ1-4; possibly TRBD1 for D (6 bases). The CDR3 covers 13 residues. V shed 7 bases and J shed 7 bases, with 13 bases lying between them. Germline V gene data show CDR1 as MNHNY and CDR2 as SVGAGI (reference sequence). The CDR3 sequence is CASTTSGVEKLFF. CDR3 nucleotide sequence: TGTGCCAGCACCACCTCAGGGGTTGAAAAACTGTTTTTT.